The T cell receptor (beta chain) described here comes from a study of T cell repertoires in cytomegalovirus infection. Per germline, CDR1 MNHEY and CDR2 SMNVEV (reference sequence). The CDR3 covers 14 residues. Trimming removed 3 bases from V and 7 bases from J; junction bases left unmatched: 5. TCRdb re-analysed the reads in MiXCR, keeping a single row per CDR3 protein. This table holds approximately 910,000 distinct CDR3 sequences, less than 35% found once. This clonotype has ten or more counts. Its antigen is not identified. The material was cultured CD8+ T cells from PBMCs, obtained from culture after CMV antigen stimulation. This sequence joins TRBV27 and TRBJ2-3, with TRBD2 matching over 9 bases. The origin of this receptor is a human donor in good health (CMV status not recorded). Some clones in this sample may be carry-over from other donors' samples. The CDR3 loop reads CASSFAGGPYTQYF. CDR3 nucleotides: TGTGCCAGCAGTTTTGCGGGGGGGCCTTATACGCAGTATTTT.